The 25 T cell receptor beta chains reported below all come from one sample, sequenced in a study of T-cell memory formation after mild COVID-19. TCRdb independently ran MiXCR on the 5' RACE reads; one entry per CDR3 protein. The sample carries about 560,000 distinct CDR3 sequences, about 22% recorded once. Sample: PBMCs or a T cell subset sorted from them (not recorded which). The receptors derive from an adult woman who had mild COVID-19 (a few samples of this study predate the infection). Cell type and time point are not known.

This sequence joins TRBV19 and TRBJ1-1, with D possibly being TRBD1 (5 bases). Germline V gives CDR1 LNHDA, CDR2 SQIVND (reference sequence). This CDR3 is built from 16 residues. The germline V and J ends were trimmed by 7 bases and 6 bases, with 24 bases remaining between them. The CDR3 sequence: CASIQGPARGSPEAFF. The CDR3 DNA is TGTGCCAGTATCCAGGGACCAGCCCGCGGAAGTCCTGAAGCTTTCTTT.

This clonotype was recorded a few times. This sequence joins TRBV5-1 and TRBJ1-6; D remains unclear. Germline V CDR1 and CDR2: SGHRS, YFSETQ. CDR3 length: 16 residues. V was trimmed by 0 bases and J by 11 bases, leaving 18 bases between them. The CDR3: CASSLVAVRAETPLHF. The CDR3 DNA is TGCGCCAGCAGCTTGGTGGCCGTTAGGGCGGAGACACCCCTCCACTTT.

J is TRBJ1-1 and V is TRBV7-8; D is unclear. CDR1 and CDR2 from the germline V gene are SGHVS and FQNEAQ. This CDR3 has 14 amino acids. V was trimmed by 6 bases and J by 6 bases, leaving 17 bases between them. The CDR3 coding sequence is TGTGCCAGCAGTATGAGGTCGGCGAGCGCTGAAGCTTTCTTT. This translates into CASSMRSASAEAFF.

This clonotype was picked up many times. The rearrangement links TRBV14 to TRBJ2-7; 7 nucleotides match TRBD2. The CDR3 runs to 13 residues. Germline V CDR1 and CDR2: SGHDN, FVKESK. The V and J ends lost 4 bases and 3 bases, in that order; junction bases with no gene match: 3. The CDR3 DNA reads TGTGCCAGCAGCCCCCGGGGGGACTACGAGCAGTACTTC. This gives the protein CASSPRGDYEQYF.

The V and J genes are TRBV18 and TRBJ2-7; TRBD2 matches 13 bases. This CDR3 spans 16 amino acids. The ends lost 3 bases at V and 3 bases at J; junction bases unmatched: 5. The germline V gene encodes CDR1 KGHSH and CDR2 LQKENI. CDR3 sequence: CASSPILAGGHYEQYF. The CDR3 bases are TGTGCCAGCTCACCTATACTAGCGGGAGGGCACTACGAGCAGTACTTC.

This clonotype was observed a handful of times. The chain recombines TRBV7-2 with TRBJ1-5; no definite D call. Between the trimmed V and J ends, which lost 8 bases and 0 bases, there was a span of 11 bases. The CDR3 sequence is 14 residues long. CDR1 and CDR2 from the germline V gene are SGHTA and FQGNSA. CDR3 loop: CASAAFYSNQPQHF. The DNA of the CDR3 is TGTGCCAGCGCGGCCTTCTATAGCAATCAGCCCCAGCATTTT.

This clonotype was observed a few times. The rearrangement joins TRBV12-3 or TRBV12-4 to TRBJ1-4; TRBD1 is a possible D gene (6 bases). The CDR3 has 16 amino acids. Trimming took off 2 bases at V and 4 bases at J, with 14 bases between the two ends. This CDR3 is CASSLQFGQSNEKLFF. CDR3 coding DNA: TGTGCCAGCAGTTTACAGTTTGGACAGAGTAATGAAAAACTGTTTTTT.

The chain uses TRBV24-1 and TRBJ2-7; D is unclear. CDR1 KGHDR and CDR2 SFDVKD come from the germline V gene. This CDR3 region has 13 residues. V lost 9 bases, J lost 2 bases, and 13 bases lay in between. The CDR3, as DNA: TGTGCCACCTCAACTCCTTACGCCTACGAGCAGTACTTC. It specifies CATSTPYAYEQYF.

This chain links TRBV6-2 or TRBV6-3 with TRBJ2-1, with 9 bases fitting TRBD1. J was trimmed by 14 bases and V by 5 bases; bases with no gene match: 4. CDR1 and CDR2 (germline): MNHEY, SVGEGT. The CDR3 runs to 11 residues. The CDR3 sequence is CASSQGQGEFF. The CDR3 coding sequence is TGTGCCAGCAGTCAGGGACAGGGAGAGTTCTTC.

This clonotype came up many times. V usage is TRBV9 and J usage is TRBJ2-1; D might be TRBD2 (6 bases). Germline CDR1 SGDLS, CDR2 YYNGEE. The V end was cut by 0 bases, the J end by 4 bases, with 11 bases between. The CDR3 loop spans 15 amino acids. CDR3: CASSVAGTSYNEQFF. As DNA, the CDR3 is TGTGCCAGCAGCGTAGCGGGGACTTCTTACAATGAGCAGTTCTTC.

The V gene is TRBV10-3, the J gene TRBJ2-1, with D perhaps assigned TRBD1 or TRBD2 (5 bases each). In germline, CDR1 is ENHRY, CDR2 SYGVKD. V shed 2 bases and J shed 3 bases, with 8 bases lying between them. The CDR3 sequence is 14 residues long. The chain's CDR3 is CAISEGTGYNEQFF. The CDR3 nucleotides read TGTGCCATCAGTGAGGGGACCGGCTACAATGAGCAGTTCTTC.

The chain is built from TRBV5-5 and TRBJ1-3; D possibly corresponds to TRBD1 (6 bases). Trimming shortened V by 7 bases and J by 1 base, and 12 bases separated the two germline ends. The germline CDR1 and CDR2 sequences are SGHKS and YYEKEE (reference sequence). This CDR3 is built from 14 residues. In DNA, the CDR3 is TGTGCCAGCCAACAGGGAGAGTCTGGAAACACCATATATTTT. It translates to CASQQGESGNTIYF.

In its sample, this clonotype was seen a few times. This chain links TRBV11-2 with TRBJ1-1, with D unresolved. This CDR3 has 13 amino acids. V gave up 6 bases and J gave up 5 bases, with 13 bases separating them. Germline V gives CDR1 SGHAT, CDR2 FQNNGV. This CDR3 is CASRVAGWTEAFF. The DNA of the CDR3 is TGTGCCAGCAGAGTAGCGGGATGGACTGAAGCTTTCTTT.

As concerns this clonotype: A much larger clone differs from this one at a single base, so this may be a read error. The chain has TRBV12-3 or TRBV12-4 and TRBJ1-1; TRBD1 matches 11 bases. The CDR3 contains 15 residues. Trimming at V came to 6 bases and at J to 4 bases, leaving 7 bases not matched to a gene. This CDR3 reads CASSSTGTGGTEAFF. The CDR3 DNA follows: TGTGCCAGCAGCTCGACCGGGACAGGGGGCACTGAAGCTTTCTTT.

J is TRBJ1-2 and V is TRBV5-6; a possible D gene is TRBD1 (6 bases). The CDR3 loop spans 14 amino acids. V was trimmed by 0 bases and J by 8 bases, leaving 14 bases between them. From germline, CDR1 is SGHDT and CDR2 YYEEEE. Here the CDR3 DNA reads TGTGCCAGCAGCTTGGGAACAGGGAAGGGAGGCTACACCTTC. Encoded protein: CASSLGTGKGGYTF.

This clonotype has a handful of counts. The rearrangement links TRBV27 to TRBJ1-6, with D uncertain. Looked up from germline, CDR1 is MNHEY and CDR2 is SMNVEV (reference sequence). V lost 2 bases, J lost 7 bases, and 9 bases lay in between. The CDR3 has 14 amino acids. CDR3 sequence (DNA): TGTGCCAGCAGTTTAATGGGCAACAATTCACCCCTCCACTTT. Translating it yields CASSLMGNNSPLHF.

This clonotype was found a few times. The chain joins TRBV15 to TRBJ1-1; D unresolved. The germline V gene has CDR1 LNHNV and CDR2 YYDKDF (reference sequence). Trimming took off 2 bases at V and 1 base at J, with 11 bases between the two ends. The CDR3 sequence is 15 residues long. CDR3 bases: TGTGCCACCAGCAGATCCCGGACGGGGAACACTGAAGCTTTCTTT. Amino acids: CATSRSRTGNTEAFF.

J is TRBJ1-1 and V is TRBV29-1; D possibly corresponds to TRBD1 (5 bases). This CDR3 has 13 amino acids. V dropped 3 bases and J dropped 4 bases, with 12 bases sitting between them. CDR1 and CDR2 from the germline V gene are SQVTM and ANQGSEA. The CDR3 sequence is CSVEGVDVTEAFF. The CDR3 nucleotides read TGCAGCGTTGAGGGGGTGGATGTCACTGAAGCTTTCTTT.

Only a few counts were recorded for this clonotype. This chain uses TRBV7-2 with TRBJ1-5, with D possibly being TRBD1 (5 bases). The germline CDR1 and CDR2 sequences are SGHTA and FQGNSA. V gave up 6 bases and J gave up 3 bases, with 15 bases separating them. The CDR3 loop spans 15 amino acids. The CDR3 sequence: CASSFSGTANQPQHF. The CDR3, as DNA: TGTGCCAGCAGTTTCTCCGGGACCGCCAATCAGCCCCAGCATTTT.

This clonotype was counted only a few times. The chain employs TRBV5-4 and TRBJ2-7; D is uncertain. From germline, CDR1 is SGHNT and CDR2 YYREEE (reference sequence). V was cut by 5 bases and J by 0 bases, with 15 bases left in between. The CDR3 extends over 15 amino acids. The CDR3 reads CASSLIGGSSYEQYF. For the CDR3, the DNA is TGTGCCAGCAGTTTGATCGGCGGCAGCTCCTACGAGCAGTACTTC. The full variable domain, rest sourced from reference TRBV5-4 and TRBJ2-7, is ETGVTQSPTHLIKTRGQQVTLRCSSQSGHNTVSWYQQALGQGPQFIFQYYREEENGRGNFPPRFSGLQFPNYSSELNVNALELDDSALYLCASSLIGGSSYEQYFGPGTRLTVT.

This clonotype was picked up a small number of times. J is TRBJ2-3 and V is TRBV12-3 or TRBV12-4; D might be TRBD2 (5 bases). The V gene lost 7 bases and the J gene lost 4 bases, with 24 bases spanning the gap. The CDR3 covers 17 residues. DNA of the CDR3: TGTGCCAGCAAAGGTTACCAGATGGCGGGTTCGGCAGATACGCAGTATTTT. Encoded protein: CASKGYQMAGSADTQYF.

This clonotype occurred a few times. This sequence joins TRBV12-3 or TRBV12-4 and TRBJ1-2, with no clear D. Trimming pared 3 bases from V and 4 bases from J, leaving 12 bases between. The CDR3 covers 14 residues. The CDR3 region is CASSFGESVYGYTF. The CDR3, as DNA: TGTGCCAGCAGTTTCGGGGAAAGTGTCTATGGCTACACCTTC.

This clonotype was counted a few times. This rearrangement joins TRBV20-1 to TRBJ2-5, with D possibly being TRBD2 (5 bases). Germline CDR1 is DFQATT and CDR2 is SNEGSKA (reference sequence). The CDR3 has 14 amino acids. V lost 0 bases and J lost 6, with 14 bases in between. This CDR3 is CSARDLGRGQTQYF. The CDR3 region has the DNA TGCAGTGCTAGAGATTTGGGCCGCGGGCAGACCCAGTACTTC.

The rearrangement uses TRBV12-3 or TRBV12-4 and TRBJ2-4; D is possibly TRBD1 (6 bases). This CDR3 contains 14 residues. The V end was cut by 5 bases, the J end by 6 bases, with 14 bases between. CDR3 DNA: TGTGCCAGCAGTCACAGGGATAGGGGAAACATTCAGTACTTC. Residues: CASSHRDRGNIQYF.

This clonotype was counted a few times. The gene calls are TRBV25-1 and TRBJ2-7; no clear D. The CDR3 length is 11 residues. V was shortened by 3 bases and J by 5 bases, with 5 bases between the two germline ends. CDR1 and CDR2 (germline): MGHDK, SYGVNS. The CDR3 protein is CASSDEHEQYF. CDR3 coding DNA: TGTGCCAGCAGTGACGAACACGAGCAGTACTTC.